The 24 T cell receptor beta chains in this list originate from one sample, sequenced in a study of shared clonotypes between healthy human individuals. Only CD45RO-negative cells positively selected for CCR7 counted as naive CD8 cells, so terminally differentiated effector memory CD45RA+ cells were excluded. Generated by immunoSEQ multiplex PCR, the TCRdb table keeps only in-frame clones and is missing some. The profile covers under 700,000 clones, with 85% to 95% appearing a single time and about 0.11% taken by the ten largest. The sample taken for sequencing was naive CD8+ T cells sorted from blood. The source is a woman aged 25-40 years in good health.

J is TRBJ1-1 and V is TRBV7-9; D unclear. This CDR3 region has 15 residues. CDR1 and CDR2 from the germline V gene are SEHNR and FQNEAQ (reference sequence). Deletions cut 2 bases from V and 1 base from J, with 11 bases between. The DNA of the CDR3 is TGTGCCAGCAGCTTAAATCAGGTCCGGAACACTGAAGCTTTCTTT. This codes for CASSLNQVRNTEAFF.

The V call is TRBV29-1, the J call TRBJ1-1, with D unresolved. Germline-derived CDR1 and CDR2 are SQVTM and ANQGSEA. Trimming shortened V by 4 bases and J by 5 bases, and 11 bases separated the two germline ends. The CDR3 is made up of 12 amino acids. This CDR3 reads CSVVGGFTEAFF. CDR3 DNA: TGCAGCGTTGTGGGAGGATTTACTGAAGCTTTCTTT.

This rearrangement joins TRBV4-1 to TRBJ2-7; TRBD1 might be the D (5 bases). V dropped 1 base and J dropped 3 bases, with 13 bases sitting between them. The V gene's germline CDR1 is MGHRA and CDR2 YSYEKL. The CDR3 has 15 residues. CDR3 nucleotides: TGCGCCAGCAGCCAAGTCCCAGGGCCTTTCTACGAGCAGTACTTC. Its translation is CASSQVPGPFYEQYF.

This clone was found once. The chain has TRBV28 and TRBJ2-7; tentatively, D is TRBD2 (6 bases). V gave up 7 bases and J gave up 2 bases, with 15 bases separating them. The CDR3 is 14 amino acids. Germline-derived CDR1 and CDR2 are MDHEN and SYDVKM. CDR3 region: CASNRREMPYEQYF. The CDR3 coding sequence is TGTGCCAGCAATCGGAGGGAGATGCCCTACGAGCAGTACTTC.

The chain uses TRBV11-2 and TRBJ2-7; weak D call: TRBD2 (7 bases). This CDR3 contains 16 residues. Germline CDR1 and CDR2: SGHAT and FQNNGV. V was cut by 0 bases and J by 3 bases, with 15 bases left in between. The CDR3 sequence: CASSLDPGGVFYEQYF. The CDR3 coding sequence is TGTGCCAGCAGCTTAGATCCGGGGGGCGTGTTCTACGAGCAGTACTTC.

This clone turned up a few times. The rearrangement uses TRBV10-2 and TRBJ1-3; D unresolved. Germline V gives CDR1 WSHSY, CDR2 SAAADI. CDR3 length: 14 residues. The V end was cut by 0 bases, the J end by 4 bases, with 7 bases between. The CDR3 here is CASSESGGGNTIYF. The CDR3 bases are TGCGCCAGCAGTGAGTCGGGAGGGGGAAACACCATATATTTT.

The chain carries TRBV9 and TRBJ2-2, with TRBD1 as a possible D gene (6 bases). Germline V gene lookup returns CDR1 SGDLS and CDR2 YYNGEE. This CDR3 has 16 residues. V was cut by 2 bases and J by 2 bases, with 13 bases left in between. This chain's CDR3 is CASSVNRDINTGELFF. DNA of the CDR3: TGTGCCAGCAGCGTCAACCGGGACATTAACACCGGGGAGCTGTTTTTT.

The chain has TRBV19 and TRBJ2-1; tentatively, D is TRBD2 (7 bases). V dropped 6 bases and J dropped 3 bases, with 21 bases sitting between them. Germline V gene sequence: CDR1 LNHDA, CDR2 SQIVND (reference sequence). This CDR3 has 17 residues. CDR3 protein: CASSLDIAGALYNEQFF. DNA for the CDR3: TGTGCCAGTAGCCTCGATATTGCGGGGGCACTCTACAATGAGCAGTTCTTC.

The rearrangement uses TRBV7-2 and TRBJ1-5; TRBD1 matches 7 bases. V dropped 5 bases and J dropped 8; count of bases not matched to a gene: 12. Germline lookup yields CDR1 SGHTA and CDR2 FQGNSA. There are 15 residues in the CDR3. CDR3 DNA sequence: TGTGCCAGCAGCCCGACAGGGATTAGCGCTAAGCCCCAGCATTTT. This gives the protein CASSPTGISAKPQHF.

The V call is TRBV5-1, the J call TRBJ2-3, with 9 bases that match TRBD2. V lost 4 bases and J lost 1; bases outside the gene matches: 1. The germline V gene has CDR1 SGHRS and CDR2 YFSETQ. The CDR3 consists of 14 residues. This CDR3 reads CASSRLAGTDTQYF. The CDR3 DNA reads TGCGCCAGCAGCCGACTAGCGGGCACAGATACGCAGTATTTT.

The rearrangement links TRBV6-5 to TRBJ2-2; D tentatively fits TRBD1 or TRBD2 (5 bases each). The CDR3 extends over 16 amino acids. Trimming stripped 2 bases from V and 5 bases from J, with 15 bases between. Germline V gene data show CDR1 as MNHEY and CDR2 as SVGAGI. The CDR3 protein is CASSYRGRGVTGELFF. Here the CDR3 DNA reads TGTGCCAGCAGTTACCGCGGCCGAGGGGTGACCGGGGAGCTGTTTTTT.

The chain joins TRBV28 to TRBJ1-2; the D gene is possibly TRBD1 (5 bases). The CDR3 sequence is 15 residues long. The V and J ends lost 4 bases and 4 bases respectively, with 16 bases between them. Germline CDR1 and CDR2: MDHEN and SYDVKM. The chain's CDR3 is CASSSLGGGSYGYTF. The DNA for the CDR3 is TGTGCCAGCAGTTCCCTTGGGGGGGGATCCTATGGCTACACCTTC.

This clone was seen just once. The chain couples TRBV5-6 to TRBJ1-4; D ambiguous. Germline CDR1 is SGHDT and CDR2 is YYEEEE. Trimming removed 1 base at V and 3 bases at J, with 16 bases between. There are 17 residues in the CDR3. The CDR3 is CASSLSNTQAPNEKLFF. The CDR3 DNA is TGTGCCAGCAGCTTGTCGAACACCCAAGCCCCTAATGAAAAACTGTTTTTT.

This chain links TRBV7-6 with TRBJ2-7; D gene ambiguous. Between the trimmed V and J ends, which lost 2 bases and 2 bases, there was a span of 7 bases. Germline CDR1 SGHVS, CDR2 FNYEAQ. This CDR3 spans 13 amino acids. CDR3 bases: TGTGCCAGCAGCTTAAGAAACACCTACGAGCAGTACTTC. Amino acids: CASSLRNTYEQYF.

The chain is built from TRBV2 and TRBJ2-1; D possibly corresponds to TRBD1 (6 bases). V gave up 7 bases and J gave up 0 bases, with 7 bases separating them. The CDR3 consists of 13 residues. Germline loops: CDR1 SNHLY, CDR2 FYNNEI. CDR3 region: CASKDSSYNEQFF. The CDR3 coding sequence is TGTGCCAGCAAGGACAGCTCCTACAATGAGCAGTTCTTC.

This chain links TRBV5-4 with TRBJ2-2; 8 nucleotides align to TRBD1. The ends lost 4 bases at V and 4 bases at J; junction bases unmatched: 6. The CDR3 runs to 15 residues. Germline CDR1 is SGHNT and CDR2 is YYREEE (reference sequence). The CDR3 protein is CASSPRQGRTGELFF. In nucleotides, the CDR3 is TGTGCCAGCAGCCCTAGACAGGGGCGCACCGGGGAGCTGTTTTTT.

The rearrangement links TRBV5-4 to TRBJ2-7; 11 nucleotides line up with TRBD1. The CDR3 covers 18 residues. J gave up 7 bases and V 4 bases, and 19 bases lay outside the gene matches. In germline, CDR1 is SGHNT, CDR2 YYREEE (reference sequence). In DNA, the CDR3 is TGTGCCAGCAGCCCCGGGACAGGGGGTACGGGAGACTTTGGAGAGCAGTACTTC. Protein product: CASSPGTGGTGDFGEQYF.

This sequence joins TRBV7-8 and TRBJ2-5, with 14 positions matching TRBD2. J was trimmed by 5 bases and V by 4 bases; bases with no gene match: 6. Looked up from germline, CDR1 is SGHVS and CDR2 is FQNEAQ. The CDR3 sequence is 16 residues long. The CDR3 DNA is TGTGCCAGCAGCTATGGACTAGCGGGAGGAGAGGAGACCCAGTACTTC. Its translation: CASSYGLAGGEETQYF.

The rearrangement links TRBV7-9 to TRBJ2-3; perhaps TRBD2 as D (6 bases). The CDR3 is 13 residues long. Germline loops: CDR1 SEHNR, CDR2 FQNEAQ (reference sequence). The V end lost 6 bases, the J end lost 5 bases, and 12 bases lay between the germline ends. CDR3 in DNA: TGTGCCAGCAGACGTGGCGGGGAAGATACGCAGTATTTT. Its translation: CASRRGGEDTQYF.

V usage is TRBV7-6 and J usage is TRBJ2-1; TRBD2 matches at 8 bases. Trimming cost V 1 base and J 8 bases; bases outside gene matches: 10. This CDR3 contains 16 residues. Germline values: CDR1 SGHVS, CDR2 FNYEAQ. The DNA for the CDR3 is TGTGCCAGCAGCTTAGTAGGGCCGGGAGGGTCCGATGAGCAGTTCTTC. Translating it yields CASSLVGPGGSDEQFF.

A single count supports this clone. The chain recombines TRBV29-1 with TRBJ2-7, with D hard to call. V was trimmed by 6 bases and J by 2 bases, leaving 17 bases between them. CDR1 is SQVTM, CDR2 ANQGSEA, per germline. This CDR3 region has 14 residues. The CDR3 sequence: CSVPKGLATYEQYF. CDR3 in DNA: TGCAGCGTACCAAAAGGCCTTGCCACCTACGAGCAGTACTTC.

This chain connects TRBV2 to TRBJ2-7; D not certain. With 5 bases removed from V and 2 bases from J, the gap between germline ends came to 10 bases. This CDR3 spans 13 amino acids. CDR1 is SNHLY, CDR2 FYNNEI, per germline. CDR3 region: CASSTGPTYEQYF. CDR3 coding DNA: TGTGCCAGCAGTACCGGGCCGACCTACGAGCAGTACTTC. The full variable domain, completed using reference TRBV2 and TRBJ2-7, is EPEVTQTPSHQVTQMGQEVILRCVPISNHLYFYWYRQILGQKVEFLVSFYNNEISEKSEIFDDQFSVERPDGSNFTLKIRSTKLEDSAMYFCASSTGPTYEQYFGPGTRLTVT.

V is TRBV5-6 and J is TRBJ2-2, with D hard to call. Trimming took 4 bases from V and 1 from J, leaving 8 bases between them. The CDR3 consists of 14 residues. Germline lookup yields CDR1 SGHDT and CDR2 YYEEEE. The CDR3 loop reads CASSPLQNTGELFF. In DNA form, the CDR3 reads TGTGCCAGCAGCCCCCTACAGAACACCGGGGAGCTGTTTTTT.

V usage is TRBV2 and J usage is TRBJ2-7; D remains ambiguous. V lost 3 bases, J lost 2 bases, and 8 bases lay in between. This CDR3 region has 13 residues. The germline V gene has CDR1 SNHLY and CDR2 FYNNEI. CDR3 nucleotide sequence: TGTGCCAGCAGTGACTGGGGTCCCTACGAGCAGTACTTC. It codes for CASSDWGPYEQYF.